Listed below are T cell receptor beta chains from one sample, sequenced in a study of sequential checkpoint blockade in melanoma. TCRdb's table, derived via immunoSEQ multiplex PCR, lists solely in-frame clones and lacks some. The sample consists of about 10,000 clones, less than 85% of them appearing once. Material: CD8+ T cells sorted from blood (inferred from file names), obtained from a patient given nivolumab and ipilimumab in sequence. These receptors all come from a human donor with melanoma. Both conserved end residues are part of each CDR3. A D gene is named only where the DNA matches it firmly. Expanded clones get a size class; other rows say once, few or many, or leave the size out.

j_call clone_size v_call d_call cdr3_nt cdr3_aa
TRBJ1-1 - TRBV7-9 - TGTGCCAGCAGCTTCGGGAGGGAAGCTTTCTTT CASSFGREAFF
TRBJ2-7 - TRBV10-2 - TGCGCCAGCAGTGTCAGCTACGAGCAGTACTTC CASSVSYEQYF
TRBJ2-7 - TRBV7-6 TRBD1 TGTGCCAGCAGCTTAGCGGGCCGGACAGGGAACTACGAGCAGTACTTC CASSLAGRTGNYEQYF
TRBJ2-1 - TRBV27 TRBD2 TGTGCCAGCAGCCCAACTAGCGGGTGGTATGAGCAGTTCTTC CASSPTSGWYEQFF
TRBJ1-6 - TRBV2 TRBD1 TGTGCCAGCAAGCCTAACTGGACAGGGAATAATTCACCCCTCCACTTT CASKPNWTGNNSPLHF
TRBJ1-2 once TRBV5-3 TRBD1 TGTGCCAGAAGCTTCGGCAGGGGGGACTATGGCTACACCTTC CARSFGRGDYGYTF
TRBJ2-7 - TRBV4-2 - TGTGCCAGCAGCCAAGGGGGCCGAATACCCTACGAGCAGTACTTC CASSQGGRIPYEQYF
TRBJ2-7 - TRBV27 TRBD1 TGTGCCAGCAGCCCGGGACAGCTCCTAAACGAGCAGTACTTC CASSPGQLLNEQYF
TRBJ1-5 - TRBV9 - TGTGCCAGCAGCGTGACAGGTAATAGCAATCAGCCCCAGCATTTT CASSVTGNSNQPQHF
TRBJ1-1 - TRBV28 - TGTGCCAGCAGTTTATATACAGGGAAGGACACTGAAGCTTTCTTT CASSLYTGKDTEAFF
TRBJ1-6 once TRBV6-6 - TGTGCCAGCAGTTACTCCCCAGGTTCACCCCTCCACTTT CASSYSPGSPLHF
TRBJ1-1 - TRBV6-5 - TGTGCCAGCAGTTACGGCCAGGTGAACACTGAAGCTTTCTTT CASSYGQVNTEAFF
TRBJ1-1 - TRBV29-1 - TGCAGCGTTGCCAGGGTGGGCACTGAAGCTTTCTTT CSVARVGTEAFF
TRBJ2-6 - TRBV18 - TGTGCCAGTTTCTCAGGGACTGGGGCCAACGTCCTGACTTTC CASFSGTGANVLTF
TRBJ2-7 - TRBV9 TRBD1 TGTGCCAGCAGCGCCCCGGACAGGGGCCACGAGCAGTACTTC CASSAPDRGHEQYF
TRBJ2-1 once TRBV4-2 TRBD1 TGTGCCAGCAGTCAAGAGACAGGGGGTATCGGTAATGAGCAGTTCTTC CASSQETGGIGNEQFF
TRBJ2-7 - TRBV4-2 TRBD2 TGTGCCAGCAGCGCCGAGCGGGGGGGGATCCTCTCCGAGCAGTACTTC CASSAERGGILSEQYF
TRBJ2-7 - TRBV11-2 - TGTGCCAGCAGCGACAGCTACGAGCAGTACTTC CASSDSYEQYF
TRBJ2-7 - TRBV4-3 - TGCGCCAGCAGCCCCGGTTTGAGCTACGAGCAGTACTTC CASSPGLSYEQYF
TRBJ2-4 - TRBV27 - TGTGCCAGCAGTTCCAGGTTGGAAGCCAAAAACATTCAGTACTTC CASSSRLEAKNIQYF
TRBJ1-2 - TRBV19 TRBD1 TGTGCCAGTATCCCCGGACAGGGGGCCTTAATGACCTTC CASIPGQGALMTF
TRBJ2-7 - TRBV6-1 - TGTGCCAGCAGTGCTCTGGACTTATCCCACTACGAGCAGTACTTC CASSALDLSHYEQYF
TRBJ2-7 few TRBV28 TRBD2 TGTGCCAGCAGTTTATTCGGCTTAGCGGGGGCCTACGAGCAGTACTTC CASSLFGLAGAYEQYF
TRBJ1-5 - TRBV28 TRBD1 TGTGCCCAACCTTACCCATCCCGTAACAGGGGAGCGGATCAGCCCCAGCATTTT CAQPYPSRNRGADQPQHF
TRBJ2-7 - TRBV29-1 TRBD1 TGCAGCGCTTCGGACAGGGGGGGCTACGAGCAGTACTTC CSASDRGGYEQYF
TRBJ1-2 - TRBV27 - TGTGCCAGCAGTTTCTCAGCGGTCAACTATGGCTACACCTTC CASSFSAVNYGYTF
TRBJ2-7 - TRBV9 TRBD1 TGTGCCAGCAGCGTAGTGGACAGGGGGTCCGAGCAGTACTTC CASSVVDRGSEQYF
TRBJ2-7 - TRBV28 TRBD1 TGTGCCAGCAGTTCAGGACAGGGAAACTACGAGCAGTACTTC CASSSGQGNYEQYF
TRBJ1-5 - TRBV27 - TGTGCCAGCAGTCCTTGGACAGATCAGCCCCAGCATTTT CASSPWTDQPQHF
TRBJ2-7 - TRBV2 - TGTGCCAGCAGGTACGGCAGGGCCCTTGCCTACGAGCAGTACTTC CASRYGRALAYEQYF
TRBJ1-4 - TRBV7-9 - TGTGCCAGCAGCTTAGGCGGGGACGGTGAAAAACTGTTTTTT CASSLGGDGEKLFF
TRBJ2-7 - TRBV5-6 - TGTGCCAGCAGCTTGGGCGACGGGGACTACGAGCAGTACTTC CASSLGDGDYEQYF
TRBJ1-1 - TRBV29-1 - TGCAGCGTTACCAGCGGGGCGAATCAGGCTTTCTTT CSVTSGANQAFF
TRBJ1-1 - TRBV6-5 - TGTGCCAGCAGTTACGGGGTAGGGGCCGCTGAAGCTTTCTTT CASSYGVGAAEAFF
TRBJ1-5 few TRBV27 TRBD1 TGTGCCAGCAGTTTATACAGGGGCGGCAATCAGCCCCAGCATTTT CASSLYRGGNQPQHF
TRBJ2-7 few TRBV28 TRBD1 TGTGCCAGCAGTTTAGTAAGCTGGACAGGGGACGAGCAGTACTTC CASSLVSWTGDEQYF
TRBJ2-7 - TRBV5-1 TRBD1 TGCGCCAGCAGGACCGGGACAGGTATCAACGAGCAGTACTTC CASRTGTGINEQYF
TRBJ2-1 once TRBV9 TRBD1 TGTGCCAGCAGCGTAGGGGGGACAGGGTTAAACGAGCAGTTCTTC CASSVGGTGLNEQFF
TRBJ2-7 - TRBV5-8 - TGTGCCAGCAGCTTGGACGGAGAGGGTTTCGAGCAGTACTTC CASSLDGEGFEQYF
TRBJ1-1 - TRBV4-1 - TGCGCCAGCAGCCCGGACAGTTTTTACACTGAAGCTTTCTTT CASSPDSFYTEAFF
TRBJ2-7 few TRBV27 TRBD1 TGTGCCAGCAGTTTGTCGTGGGACAGAGCCTACGAGCAGTACTTC CASSLSWDRAYEQYF
TRBJ1-2 - TRBV7-8 TRBD1 TGTGCCAGCAGCTTAGCGACGGGACAGGGGTTCTATGGCTACACCTTC CASSLATGQGFYGYTF
TRBJ1-4 - TRBV5-5 - TGTGCCAGCAGTTCTCAGGGTTTTGAAAAACTGTTTTTT CASSSQGFEKLFF
TRBJ2-7 once TRBV7-9 TRBD1 TGTGCCAGCACCCCCGGACAGGGAACCGAGCAGTACTTC CASTPGQGTEQYF
TRBJ2-7 - TRBV5-5 TRBD1 TGTGCCAGCAGCCCCGGGACAGGGGACCCCTACGAGCAGTACTTC CASSPGTGDPYEQYF
TRBJ2-7 - TRBV27 - TGTGCCAGCAGCCCCCCGGCAGGGGTCTTCCAGTACTTC CASSPPAGVFQYF
TRBJ2-7 - TRBV19 TRBD1 TGTGCCAGTAGTATCTCGGACAGGGGATCCTACGAGCAGTACTTC CASSISDRGSYEQYF
TRBJ1-3 once TRBV2 TRBD1 TGTGCCAGCAGTGAAACGGGACAGATCTCTGGAAACACCATATATTTT CASSETGQISGNTIYF
TRBJ2-7 - TRBV11-2 - TGTGCCAGCAGCCCTTCTTCCTACGAGCAGTACTTC CASSPSSYEQYF
TRBJ2-7 - TRBV11-2 - TGTGCCAGCAGCCTTGGACAGCCCTACGAGCAGTACTTC CASSLGQPYEQYF
TRBJ2-7 once TRBV28 - TGTGCCAGCAGCTATCCAGGGAACGAGCAGTACTTC CASSYPGNEQYF
TRBJ1-5 - TRBV4-3 - TGCGCCAGCAGCCAAGAGCGGTCTAGAAATCAGCCCCAGCATTTT CASSQERSRNQPQHF
TRBJ2-7 - TRBV6-1 - TGTGCCAGCAGTGACACCTACGAGCAGTACTTC CASSDTYEQYF
TRBJ2-7 - TRBV4-1 - TGCGCCAGCAGCCAAGATGGGGTGAGGGGGTCAGGTGGCTACGAGCAGTACTTC CASSQDGVRGSGGYEQYF
TRBJ1-5 - TRBV10-2 - TGCGCCAGCAGTGTGGCAGATAGCAATCAGCCCCAGCATTTT CASSVADSNQPQHF
TRBJ2-7 once TRBV2 - TGTGCCAGTATGGAGGGACAGTCCTACGAGCAGTACTTC CASMEGQSYEQYF